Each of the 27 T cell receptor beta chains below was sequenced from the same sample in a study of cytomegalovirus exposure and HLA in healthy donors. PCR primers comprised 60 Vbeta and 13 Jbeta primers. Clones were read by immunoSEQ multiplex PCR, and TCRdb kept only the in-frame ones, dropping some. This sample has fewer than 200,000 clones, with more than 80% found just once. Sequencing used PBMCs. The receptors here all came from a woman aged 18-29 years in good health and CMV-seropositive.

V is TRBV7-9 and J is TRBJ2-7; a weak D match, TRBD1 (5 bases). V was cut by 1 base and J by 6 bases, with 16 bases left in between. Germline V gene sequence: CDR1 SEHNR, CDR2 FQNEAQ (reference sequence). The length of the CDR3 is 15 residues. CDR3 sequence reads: CASSLVAGRTIEQYF. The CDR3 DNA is TGTGCCAGCAGCTTAGTGGCTGGCAGGACAATCGAGCAGTACTTC.

CDR3 sequence reads: CASSSGLSRGTDTQYF. CDR3 DNA sequence: TGTGCCAGCAGCTCCGGACTATCTAGGGGCACAGATACGCAGTATTTT. V gene TRBV7-3 combines with J gene TRBJ2-3; D may be TRBD2 (6 bases). In germline, CDR1 is SGHTA, CDR2 FQGTGA. Trimming removed 4 bases at V and 1 base at J, with 15 bases between. The CDR3 length is 16 residues.

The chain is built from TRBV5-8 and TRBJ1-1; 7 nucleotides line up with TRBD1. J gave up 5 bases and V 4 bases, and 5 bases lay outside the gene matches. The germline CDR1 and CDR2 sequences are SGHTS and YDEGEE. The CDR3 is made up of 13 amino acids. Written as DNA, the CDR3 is TGTGCCAGCAGCCCGACAGGGTGGACTGAAGCTTTCTTT. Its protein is CASSPTGWTEAFF.

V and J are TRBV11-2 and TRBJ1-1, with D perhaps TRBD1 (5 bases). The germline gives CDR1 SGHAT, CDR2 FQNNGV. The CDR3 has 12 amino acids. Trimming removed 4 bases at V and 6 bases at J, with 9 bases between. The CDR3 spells CASSSGAAEAFF. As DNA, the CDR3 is TGTGCCAGCAGCTCTGGGGCAGCTGAAGCTTTCTTT.

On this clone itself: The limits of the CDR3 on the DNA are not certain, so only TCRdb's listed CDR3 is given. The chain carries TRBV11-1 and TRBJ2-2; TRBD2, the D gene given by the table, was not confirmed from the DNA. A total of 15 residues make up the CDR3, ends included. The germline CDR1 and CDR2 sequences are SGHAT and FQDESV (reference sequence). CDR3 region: CASSFWQWETGELFF.

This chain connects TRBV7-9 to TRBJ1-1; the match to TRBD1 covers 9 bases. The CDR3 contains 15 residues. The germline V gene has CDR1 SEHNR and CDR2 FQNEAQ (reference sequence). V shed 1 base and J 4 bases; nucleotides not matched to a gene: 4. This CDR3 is CASSLVGQGFTEAFF. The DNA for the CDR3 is TGTGCCAGCAGCTTAGTGGGACAGGGATTCACTGAAGCTTTCTTT.

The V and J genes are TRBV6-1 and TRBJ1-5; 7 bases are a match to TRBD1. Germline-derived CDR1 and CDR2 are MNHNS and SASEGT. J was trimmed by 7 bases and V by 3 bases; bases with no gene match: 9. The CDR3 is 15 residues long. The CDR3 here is CASSDFLDRVQPQHF. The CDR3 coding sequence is TGTGCCAGCAGTGATTTCCTCGACAGGGTCCAGCCCCAGCATTTT.

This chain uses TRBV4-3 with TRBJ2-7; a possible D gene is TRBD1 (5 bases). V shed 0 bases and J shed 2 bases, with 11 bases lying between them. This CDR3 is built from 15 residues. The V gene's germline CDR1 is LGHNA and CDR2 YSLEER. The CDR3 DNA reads TGCGCCAGCAGCCAAGATTCCCCAGGGACCTACGAGCAGTACTTC. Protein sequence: CASSQDSPGTYEQYF.

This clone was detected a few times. The CDR3 DNA sequence: TGTGCCCGGGAGGGGACCCAGCATTTT. It translates to CAREGTQHF. The chain combines TRBV5-3 with TRBJ1-5, with a tentative D call TRBD1 (5 bases). TRBV5-3 belongs to the ORF category, with a function that is uncertain. This CDR3 has 9 amino acids. The V and J ends lost 10 bases and 11 bases respectively, with 10 bases between them.

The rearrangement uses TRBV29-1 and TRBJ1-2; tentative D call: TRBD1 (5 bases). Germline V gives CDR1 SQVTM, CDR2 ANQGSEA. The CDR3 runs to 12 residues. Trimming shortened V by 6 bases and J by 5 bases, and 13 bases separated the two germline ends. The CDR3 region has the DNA TGCAGCGTAGACAGTTCCCTGTATGGCTACACCTTC. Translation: CSVDSSLYGYTF.

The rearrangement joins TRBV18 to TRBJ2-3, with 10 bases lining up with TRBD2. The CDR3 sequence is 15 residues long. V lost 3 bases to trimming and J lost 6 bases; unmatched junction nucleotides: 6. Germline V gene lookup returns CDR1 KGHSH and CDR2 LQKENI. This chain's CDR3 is CASSPGTSDSDTQYF. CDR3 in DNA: TGTGCCAGCTCACCCGGGACTAGCGATTCCGATACGCAGTATTTT.

The CDR3: CASSPGTSGLNTGELFF. The CDR3 coding sequence is TGCGCCAGCAGCCCGGGGACTAGCGGCCTGAACACCGGGGAGCTGTTTTTT. The chain recombines TRBV5-1 with TRBJ2-2; the match to TRBD2 covers 11 bases. The germline CDR1 and CDR2 sequences are SGHRS and YFSETQ. The V segment lost 4 bases and the J segment 1 base; nucleotides outside the gene matches: 6. The CDR3 contains 17 residues.

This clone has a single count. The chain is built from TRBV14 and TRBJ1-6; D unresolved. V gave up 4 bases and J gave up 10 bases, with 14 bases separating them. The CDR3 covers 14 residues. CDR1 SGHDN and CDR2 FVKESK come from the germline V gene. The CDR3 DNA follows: TGTGCCAGCAGCCCGAGGATAGGAGGATCACCCCTCCACTTT. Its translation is CASSPRIGGSPLHF.

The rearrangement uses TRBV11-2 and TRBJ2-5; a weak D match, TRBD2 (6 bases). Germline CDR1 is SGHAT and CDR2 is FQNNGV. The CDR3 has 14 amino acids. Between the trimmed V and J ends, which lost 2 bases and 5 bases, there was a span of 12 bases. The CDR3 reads CASSLTGRGETQYF. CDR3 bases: TGTGCCAGCAGCTTAACCGGACGGGGGGAGACCCAGTACTTC. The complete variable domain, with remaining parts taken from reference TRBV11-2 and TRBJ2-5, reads EAGVAQSPRYKIIEKRQSVAFWCNPISGHATLYWYQQILGQGPKLLIQFQNNGVVDDSQLPKDRFSAERLKGVDSTLKIQPAKLEDSAVYLCASSLTGRGETQYFGPGTRLLVL.

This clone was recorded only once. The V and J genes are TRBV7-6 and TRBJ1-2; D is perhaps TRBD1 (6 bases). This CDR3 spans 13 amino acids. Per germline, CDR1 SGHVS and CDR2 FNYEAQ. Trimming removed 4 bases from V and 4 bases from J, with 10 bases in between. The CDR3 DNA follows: TGTGCCAGCAGCTCGGCAGGGGTCTATGGCTACACCTTC. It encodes CASSSAGVYGYTF.

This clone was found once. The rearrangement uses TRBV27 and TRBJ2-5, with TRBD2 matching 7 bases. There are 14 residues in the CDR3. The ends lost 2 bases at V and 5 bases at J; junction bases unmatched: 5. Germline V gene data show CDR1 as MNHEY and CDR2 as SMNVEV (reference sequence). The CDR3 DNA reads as TGTGCCAGCAGTTTAAGTCTAGCGGAGGAGACCCAGTACTTC. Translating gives CASSLSLAEETQYF.

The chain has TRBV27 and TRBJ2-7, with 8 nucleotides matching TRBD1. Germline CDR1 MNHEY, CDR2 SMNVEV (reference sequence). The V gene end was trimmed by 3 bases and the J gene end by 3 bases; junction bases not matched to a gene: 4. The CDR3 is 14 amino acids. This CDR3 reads CASSFGQGGYEQYF. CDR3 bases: TGTGCCAGCAGTTTCGGACAGGGCGGCTACGAGCAGTACTTC.

This CDR3 reads CASSFLGLETQYF. The DNA of the CDR3 is TGTGCCAGCAGCTTCCTGGGGCTAGAGACCCAGTACTTC. The gene calls are TRBV7-6 and TRBJ2-5, with a possible D match to TRBD1 (5 bases). Trimming cost V 3 bases and J 4 bases, with 9 bases left between them. Germline V gives CDR1 SGHVS, CDR2 FNYEAQ. CDR3 length: 13 residues.

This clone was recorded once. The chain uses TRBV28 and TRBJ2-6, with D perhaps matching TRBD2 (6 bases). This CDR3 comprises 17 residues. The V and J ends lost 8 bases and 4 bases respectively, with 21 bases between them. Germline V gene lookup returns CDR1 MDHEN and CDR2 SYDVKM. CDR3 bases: TGTGCCAGCCGGCGGGACGGGAACTTAGGGGGGGCCAACGTCCTGACTTTC. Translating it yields CASRRDGNLGGANVLTF.

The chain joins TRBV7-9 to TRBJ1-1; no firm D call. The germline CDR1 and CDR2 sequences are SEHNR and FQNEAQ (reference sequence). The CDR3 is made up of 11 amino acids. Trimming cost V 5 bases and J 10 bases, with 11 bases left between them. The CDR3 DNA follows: TGTGCCAGCAGCCCTGCGGTAGTAGCTTTCTTT. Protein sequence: CASSPAVVAFF.

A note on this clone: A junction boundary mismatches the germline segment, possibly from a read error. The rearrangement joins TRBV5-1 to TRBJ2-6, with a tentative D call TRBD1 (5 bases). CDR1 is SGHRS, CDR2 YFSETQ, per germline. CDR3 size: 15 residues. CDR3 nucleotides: TGCGCCAGCAGCTTGGCGGTTCCTGGGGCCAACGGCCTGACTTTC. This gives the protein CASSLAVPGANGLTF.

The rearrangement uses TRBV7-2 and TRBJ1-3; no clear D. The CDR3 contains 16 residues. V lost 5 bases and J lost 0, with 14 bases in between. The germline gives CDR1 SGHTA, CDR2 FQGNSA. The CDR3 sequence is CASSRPGSSSGNTIYF. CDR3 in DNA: TGTGCCAGCAGCCGTCCGGGGAGTAGCTCTGGAAACACCATATATTTT.

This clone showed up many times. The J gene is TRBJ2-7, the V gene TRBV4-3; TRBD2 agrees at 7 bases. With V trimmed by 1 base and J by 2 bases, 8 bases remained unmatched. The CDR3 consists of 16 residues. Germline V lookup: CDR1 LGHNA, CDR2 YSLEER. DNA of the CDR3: TGCGCCAGCAGCCAAGTTATTGGGAGGGCCGCCTACGAGCAGTACTTC. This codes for CASSQVIGRAAYEQYF.

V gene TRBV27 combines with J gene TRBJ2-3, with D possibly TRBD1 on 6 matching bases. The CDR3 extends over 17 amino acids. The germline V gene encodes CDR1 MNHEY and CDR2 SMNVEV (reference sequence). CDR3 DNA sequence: TGTGCTTGTCGAAAGGGTACAGGGACACCTAGCACAGATACGCAGTATTTT. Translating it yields CACRKGTGTPSTDTQYF.

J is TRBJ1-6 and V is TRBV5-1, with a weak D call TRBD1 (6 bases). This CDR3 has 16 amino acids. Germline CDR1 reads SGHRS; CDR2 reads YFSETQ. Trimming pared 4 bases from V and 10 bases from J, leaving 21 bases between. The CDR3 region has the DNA TGCGCCAGCAGCCCCGTACCGTCAGGGGATGGGTCACCCCTCCACTTT. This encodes CASSPVPSGDGSPLHF.

CDR3 coding DNA: TGTGCCAGCAGTGAATATGGGGGGTACACTGAAGCTTTCTTT. Its translation is CASSEYGGYTEAFF. This chain uses TRBV2 with TRBJ1-1; possibly TRBD1 for D (5 bases). CDR1 is SNHLY and CDR2 is FYNNEI in the germline V gene. CDR3 length: 14 amino acids. The V gene lost 2 bases and the J gene lost 3 bases, with 10 bases spanning the gap.

CDR3 region: CASSLDLPHEQYF. In nucleotides, the CDR3 is TGTGCCAGCAGCTTGGACTTGCCACACGAGCAGTACTTC. The chain carries TRBV11-1 and TRBJ2-7, with D perhaps matching TRBD2 (5 bases). Trimming shortened V by 3 bases and J by 5 bases, and 11 bases separated the two germline ends. The CDR3 is 13 residues long. Germline CDR1 SGHAT, CDR2 FQDESV (reference sequence).